This TCR beta chain was documented in a study of radiotherapy plus CTLA-4 blockade in lung cancer. Study-wide background: Objective response was observed in around a sixth of patients, and disease control in roughly 30%. Findings and caveats of the study: Early blood T cell clone dynamics, with interferon-beta, were reported to best predict response. TCR clones from tumors expanded in blood after radiotherapy plus ipilimumab.

The table lists this clone with a count of one. Antigen: not known. The table came from immunoSEQ multiplex PCR; TCRdb's copy has only in-frame clones and leaves some out. The table lists approximately 30,000 clones, approximately 75% of them singletons. The CDR3 sequence is 16 residues long. The V end lost 0 bases, the J end lost 8 bases, and 19 bases lay between the germline ends. Germline V lookup: CDR1 LGHNA, CDR2 YSLEER. This TCR was sampled from a human donor with non-small cell lung cancer that progressed on radiotherapy plus ipilimumab. The rearrangement links TRBV4-3 to TRBJ1-2; D possibly corresponds to TRBD1 (5 bases). The sequenced sample was peripheral blood, obtained from a patient treated with radiotherapy plus ipilimumab. The CDR3 DNA sequence: TGCGCCAGCAGCCAAGATGTGACCACAGGAGTTCGAGGCTACACCTTC. Amino acids: CASSQDVTTGVRGYTF.